This T cell receptor (beta chain) was sequenced for a study of esophageal squamous cell carcinoma under preoperative chemotherapy. TCRdb called the PCR reads again in MiXCR, with one record for every CDR3 protein. The sample yields 34,000 or so distinct CDR3 sequences, around half seen once. The time point here: after preoperative PTX-NDP chemotherapy. To note about this clonotype: Its target is unknown.

The CDR3 loop spans 17 amino acids. Germline assignment: CDR1 SGHNT and CDR2 YENEEA. The study, taken as a whole, reports: Post-treatment tumor-infiltrating lymphocytes appeared partly derived from peripheral T cells migrating into the tumor.

The J gene is TRBJ2-3, the V gene TRBV11-3; TRBD1 matches at 9 bases. TRBJ2-7 matches the DNA end more closely, so the J call is doubtful. The sequence was obtained from a human donor with esophageal squamous cell carcinoma. The donor label of this sample is uncertain. The specimen was collected from a patient given preoperative chemotherapy. The CDR3: CASSFEAGTGNEDTQYF. CDR3 DNA: TGTGCCAGCAGCTTCGAAGCCGGGACAGGGAATGAAGATACGCAGTACTTC.